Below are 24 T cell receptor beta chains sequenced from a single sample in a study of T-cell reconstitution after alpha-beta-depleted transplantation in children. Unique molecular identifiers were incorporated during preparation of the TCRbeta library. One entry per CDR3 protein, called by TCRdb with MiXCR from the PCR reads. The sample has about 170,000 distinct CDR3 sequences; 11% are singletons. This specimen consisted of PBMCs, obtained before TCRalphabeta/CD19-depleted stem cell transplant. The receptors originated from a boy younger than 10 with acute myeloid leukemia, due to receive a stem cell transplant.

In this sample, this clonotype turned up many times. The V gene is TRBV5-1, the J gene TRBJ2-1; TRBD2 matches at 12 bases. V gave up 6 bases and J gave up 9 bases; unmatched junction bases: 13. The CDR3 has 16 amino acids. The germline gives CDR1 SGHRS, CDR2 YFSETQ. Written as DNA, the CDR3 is TGCGCCAGCACCCTGGCGGCTAGCGGGAGGGCCAGTGAGCAGTTCTTC. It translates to CASTLAASGRASEQFF.

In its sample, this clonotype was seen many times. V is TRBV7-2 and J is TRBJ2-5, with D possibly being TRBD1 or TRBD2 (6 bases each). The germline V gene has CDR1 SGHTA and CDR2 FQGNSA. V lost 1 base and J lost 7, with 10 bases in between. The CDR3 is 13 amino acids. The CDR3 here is CASSLEGGWTQYF. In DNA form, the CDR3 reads TGTGCCAGCAGCTTAGAAGGGGGGTGGACCCAGTACTTC. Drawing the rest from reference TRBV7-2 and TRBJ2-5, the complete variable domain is GAGVSQSPSNKVTEKGKDVELRCDPISGHTALYWYRQSLGQGLEFLIYFQGNSAPDKSGLPSDRFSAERTGGSVSTLTIQRTQQEDSAVYLCASSLEGGWTQYFGPGTRLLVL.

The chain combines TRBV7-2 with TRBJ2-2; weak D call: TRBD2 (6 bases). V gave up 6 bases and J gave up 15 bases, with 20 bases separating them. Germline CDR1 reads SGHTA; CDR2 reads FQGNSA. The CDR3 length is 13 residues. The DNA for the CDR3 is TGTGCCAGCAGTTCCAGAAGGGGCGGGACGGTGTTTTTT. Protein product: CASSSRRGGTVFF.

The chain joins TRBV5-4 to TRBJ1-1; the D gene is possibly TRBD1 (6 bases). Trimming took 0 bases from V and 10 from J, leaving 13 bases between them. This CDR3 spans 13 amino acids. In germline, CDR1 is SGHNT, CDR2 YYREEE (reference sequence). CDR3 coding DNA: TGTGCCAGCAGCTTGGGGAGGGGGGGGAGAGCTTTCTTT. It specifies CASSLGRGGRAFF.

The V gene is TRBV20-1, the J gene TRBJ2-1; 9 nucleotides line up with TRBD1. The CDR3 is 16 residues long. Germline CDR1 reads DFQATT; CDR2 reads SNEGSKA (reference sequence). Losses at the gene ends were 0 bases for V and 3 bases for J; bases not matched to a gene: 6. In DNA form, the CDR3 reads TGCAGTGCTAGAGATCCACGGACAGGGGACTACAATGAGCAGTTCTTC. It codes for CSARDPRTGDYNEQFF.

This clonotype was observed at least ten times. CDR3 amino acids: CATSQSWGLDQDTQYF. For the CDR3, the DNA is TGTGCCACCAGCCAATCTTGGGGCCTCGATCAAGATACGCAGTATTTT. The chain couples TRBV15 to TRBJ2-3, with D possibly being TRBD1 (5 bases). This CDR3 has 16 amino acids. Germline V lookup: CDR1 LNHNV, CDR2 YYDKDF (reference sequence). The V gene lost 5 bases and the J gene lost 5 bases, with 20 bases spanning the gap.

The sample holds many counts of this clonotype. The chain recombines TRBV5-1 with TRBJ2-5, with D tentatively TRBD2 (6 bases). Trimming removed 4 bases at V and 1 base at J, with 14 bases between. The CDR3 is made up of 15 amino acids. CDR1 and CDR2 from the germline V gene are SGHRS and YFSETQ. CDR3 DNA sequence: TGCGCCAGCAGCCATACGGGACTCTTCCAAGAGACCCAGTACTTC. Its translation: CASSHTGLFQETQYF.

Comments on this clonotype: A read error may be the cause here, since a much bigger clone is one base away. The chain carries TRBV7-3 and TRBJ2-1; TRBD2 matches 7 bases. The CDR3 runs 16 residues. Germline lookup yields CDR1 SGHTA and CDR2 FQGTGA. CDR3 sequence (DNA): TGTGCCAGCACCTTAAGCACTAGGGGCGGGGAGGGCGAGCAGTTCTTC. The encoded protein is CASTLSTRGGEGEQFF.

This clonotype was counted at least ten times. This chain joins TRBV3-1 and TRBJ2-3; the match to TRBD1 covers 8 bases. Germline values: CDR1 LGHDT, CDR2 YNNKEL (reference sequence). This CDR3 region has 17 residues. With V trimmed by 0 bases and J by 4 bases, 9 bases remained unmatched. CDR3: CASSQDFWQGASDTQYF. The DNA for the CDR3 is TGTGCCAGCAGCCAAGATTTCTGGCAGGGGGCCTCAGATACGCAGTATTTT.

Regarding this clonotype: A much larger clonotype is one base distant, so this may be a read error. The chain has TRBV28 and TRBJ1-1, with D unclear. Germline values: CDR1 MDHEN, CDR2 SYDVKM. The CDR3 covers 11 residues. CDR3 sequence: CASSLTTEALF. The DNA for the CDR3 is TGTGCCAGCAGTCTTACGACTGAAGCTCTCTTT.

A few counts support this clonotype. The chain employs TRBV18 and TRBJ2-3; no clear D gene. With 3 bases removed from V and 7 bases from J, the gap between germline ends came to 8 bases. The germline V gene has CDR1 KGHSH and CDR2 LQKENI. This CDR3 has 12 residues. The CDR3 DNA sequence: TGTGCCAGCTCACCCCCCGGATATACGCAGTATTTT. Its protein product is CASSPPGYTQYF.

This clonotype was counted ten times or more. CDR3 sequence reads: CASSLDLAGGPYNEQFF. The CDR3 DNA sequence: TGTGCCAGCAGCTTAGACTTAGCGGGGGGGCCCTACAATGAGCAGTTCTTC. This rearrangement joins TRBV11-2 to TRBJ2-1; TRBD2 aligns across 11 bases. Germline loops: CDR1 SGHAT, CDR2 FQNNGV. The ends lost 0 bases at V and 2 bases at J; junction bases unmatched: 3. The CDR3 has 17 amino acids.

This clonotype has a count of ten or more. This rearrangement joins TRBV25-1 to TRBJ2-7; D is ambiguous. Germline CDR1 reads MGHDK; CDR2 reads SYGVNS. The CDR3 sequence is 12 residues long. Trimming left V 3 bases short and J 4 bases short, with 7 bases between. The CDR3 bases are TGTGCCAGCAGTGAGACCGAGTACGAGCAGTACGTC. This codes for CASSETEYEQYV.

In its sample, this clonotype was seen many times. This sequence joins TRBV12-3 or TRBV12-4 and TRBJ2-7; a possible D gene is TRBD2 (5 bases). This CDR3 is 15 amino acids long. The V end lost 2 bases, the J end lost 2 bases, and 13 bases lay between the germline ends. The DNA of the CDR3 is TGTGCCAGCAGTTTATCCGGACTCGTTGCCTACGAGCAGTACTTC. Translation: CASSLSGLVAYEQYF.

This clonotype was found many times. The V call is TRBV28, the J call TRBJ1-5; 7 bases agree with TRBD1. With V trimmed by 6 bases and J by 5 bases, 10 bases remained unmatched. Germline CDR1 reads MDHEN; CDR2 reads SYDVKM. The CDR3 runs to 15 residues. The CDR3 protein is CASSPTGDIYQPQHF. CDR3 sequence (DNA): TGTGCCAGCAGCCCCACAGGGGACATCTATCAGCCCCAGCATTTT.

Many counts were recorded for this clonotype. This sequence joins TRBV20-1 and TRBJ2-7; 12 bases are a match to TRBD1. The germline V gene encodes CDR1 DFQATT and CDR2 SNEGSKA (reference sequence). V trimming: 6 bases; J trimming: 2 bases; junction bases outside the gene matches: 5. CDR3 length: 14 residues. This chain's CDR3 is CSARDRGLPYEQYV. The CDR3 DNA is TGCAGTGCAAGGGACAGGGGGCTTCCCTACGAGCAGTACGTC.

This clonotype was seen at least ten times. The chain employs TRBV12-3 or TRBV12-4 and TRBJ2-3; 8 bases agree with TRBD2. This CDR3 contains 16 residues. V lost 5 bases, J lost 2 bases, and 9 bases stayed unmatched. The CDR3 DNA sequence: TGTGCCAGCAGTCGCAACGAGCGGGGGTCCACAGATACGCAGTATTTT. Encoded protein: CASSRNERGSTDTQYF.

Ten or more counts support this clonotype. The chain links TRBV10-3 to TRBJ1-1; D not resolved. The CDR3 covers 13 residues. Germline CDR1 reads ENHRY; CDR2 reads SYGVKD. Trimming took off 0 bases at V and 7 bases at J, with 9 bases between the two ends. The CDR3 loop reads CAISESGFNEAFF. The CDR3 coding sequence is TGTGCCATCAGTGAGTCTGGGTTCAATGAAGCTTTCTTT.

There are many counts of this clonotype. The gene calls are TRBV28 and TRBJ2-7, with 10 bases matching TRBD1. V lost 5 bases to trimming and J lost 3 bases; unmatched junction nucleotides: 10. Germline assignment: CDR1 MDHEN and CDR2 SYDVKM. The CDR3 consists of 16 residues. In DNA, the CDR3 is TGTGCCAGCAGTCGTCCGCCGGGACAGGGGTTCTACGAGCAGTACTTC. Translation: CASSRPPGQGFYEQYF. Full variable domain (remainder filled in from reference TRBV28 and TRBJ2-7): DVKVTQSSRYLVKRTGEKVFLECVQDMDHENMFWYRQDPGLGLRLIYFSYDVKMKEKGDIPEGYSVSREKKERFSLILESASTNQTSMYLCASSRPPGQGFYEQYFGPGTRLTVT.

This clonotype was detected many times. The CDR3 DNA is TGCGCCAGCAGCCAAGAATGGAGGCAGGGGGTATCCTCCGAGCAGTACGTC. Its protein is CASSQEWRQGVSSEQYV. This chain uses TRBV4-1 with TRBJ2-7; 7 bases align to TRBD1. The CDR3 spans 17 residues. Germline CDR1 reads MGHRA; CDR2 reads YSYEKL.

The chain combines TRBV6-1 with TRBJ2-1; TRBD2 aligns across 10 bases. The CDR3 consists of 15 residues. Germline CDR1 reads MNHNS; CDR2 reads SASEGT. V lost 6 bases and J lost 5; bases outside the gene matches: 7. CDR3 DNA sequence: TGTGCCAGCAGCCTAAGCGGGAGGGCCCACAATGAGCAGTTCTTC. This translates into CASSLSGRAHNEQFF.

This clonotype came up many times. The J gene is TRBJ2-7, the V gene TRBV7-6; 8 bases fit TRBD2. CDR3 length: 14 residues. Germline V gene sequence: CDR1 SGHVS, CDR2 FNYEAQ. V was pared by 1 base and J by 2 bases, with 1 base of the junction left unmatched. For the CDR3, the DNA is TGTGCCAGCAGCTTAGGAGCGGGAGCCTACGAGCAGTACTTC. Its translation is CASSLGAGAYEQYF.

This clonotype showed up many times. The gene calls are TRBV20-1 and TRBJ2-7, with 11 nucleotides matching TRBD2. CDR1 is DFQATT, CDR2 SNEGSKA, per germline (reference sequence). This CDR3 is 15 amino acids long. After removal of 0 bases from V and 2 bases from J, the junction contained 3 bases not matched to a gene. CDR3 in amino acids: CSARDPGLAAYEQYF. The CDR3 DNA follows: TGCAGTGCTAGAGACCCGGGACTAGCGGCCTACGAGCAGTACTTC.

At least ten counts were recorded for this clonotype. The CDR3 DNA is TGTGCCAGCAGCTACCACACAGATACGCAGTATTTT. Its translation is CASSYHTDTQYF. This chain joins TRBV7-9 and TRBJ2-3; D is uncertain. This CDR3 is 12 amino acids long. V was pared by 4 bases and J by 2 bases, with 4 bases between. Germline CDR1 and CDR2: SEHNR and FQNEAQ (reference sequence).